The clone carrying this TCR beta chain was detected only a few times. The sample belongs to a study of blood T cell repertoires in COVID-19. Study summary: Collection of acute and convalescent COVID-19 samples took place in the United States, Italy and Spain. From T cells, B-cell-depleted T cells, or PBMCs came the material, which was cDNA or gDNA.

As originally analysed: Cell counts per sample came from amplifying reference gene primers. Sequenced by immunoSEQ multiplex PCR; TCRdb stores in-frame clones only, minus some. V and J calls and clone size are given by that table; D and trimming were obtained from the DNA. Here the sample spans more than 45,000 clones, around 85% being singletons. J gave up 3 bases and V 2 bases, and 2 bases lay outside the gene matches. Germline loops: CDR1 SGHRS, CDR2 YFSETQ. CDR3 length equals 15 residues. The origin of this receptor is a woman older than 75 with acute or convalescent COVID-19. The V and J genes are TRBV5-1 and TRBJ2-1; 10 positions agree with TRBD1. The sample consisted of peripheral blood. The CDR3 reads CASSFGQGGYNEQFF. CDR3 in DNA: TGCGCCAGCAGCTTCGGACAGGGGGGCTACAATGAGCAGTTCTTC.